These T cell receptor beta chains were read from a single sample in a study of blood T cells in healthy people across ages. In TCRdb, the 5' RACE reads were re-called with MiXCR into one record per CDR3 protein. The sample shows roughly 1 million distinct CDR3 sequences, approximately 25% of them seen only once. These data were also reused for a study on T cells of mothers and their children.

The sample comprised blood. All receptors derive from a girl aged 2-9 years in good health. Both conserved end residues are part of each CDR3. D genes are given only for firm matches. Some rows mark clone size as missing; the rest say once, few, many or name a class of expanded clone.

abundance	d_gene	v_gene	j_gene	CDR3nt	CDR3aa
-	-	TRBV7-3	TRBJ2-4	TGTGCCAGCAGCTTAGACCAGCGAAACATTCAGTACTTC	CASSLDQRNIQYF
few	TRBD1	TRBV29-1	TRBJ1-2	TGCAGCGTAGACACAGGGGATCTCGACTGTGGCTACACCTTC	CSVDTGDLDCGYTF
-	-	TRBV7-9	TRBJ2-7	TGTGCCAGCAGCGCCACAGTATCTCTTGTTGACGAGCAGTACTTC	CASSATVSLVDEQYF
-	TRBD1	TRBV7-9	TRBJ2-3	TGTGCCAGCAGCGTTACAACAGGGGTCGTCGGATATACGCAGTATTTT	CASSVTTGVVGYTQYF
-	TRBD2	TRBV9	TRBJ2-5	TGTGCCAGCAGCGTAGGTGGGCGGGGGGCCTCCCGTCAAGAGACCCAGTACTTC	CASSVGGRGASRQETQYF
-	-	TRBV14	TRBJ2-3	TGTGCCAGCAGCCAAGATACTCCGGGGGGCTTTTGGACAGATACGCAGTATTTT	CASSQDTPGGFWTDTQYF
-	-	TRBV29-1	TRBJ1-2	TGCAGCGTTGCCGGCCCCGATGGCTACACCTTC	CSVAGPDGYTF
-	-	TRBV29-1	TRBJ2-1	TGCAGCGTTGACGACGGGGAAAGGAATGAGCAGTTCTTC	CSVDDGERNEQFF
few	TRBD1	TRBV6-6	TRBJ1-2	TGTGCCAGCAGCACGAGGACAGGTGTCCCCCAGAGCTACACCTTC	CASSTRTGVPQSYTF
-	TRBD2	TRBV20-1	TRBJ2-3	TGCAGTGCTAGAAAAGCGGGGGTCTCCACAGATACGCAGTATTTT	CSARKAGVSTDTQYF
-	TRBD2	TRBV4-3	TRBJ2-3	TGCGCCAGCAGCCTGACGGGACTTGGACTAGCCGTCACAGATACGCAGTATTTT	CASSLTGLGLAVTDTQYF
-	-	TRBV20-1	TRBJ2-3	TGCAGTGCTATATATAGCGGCACAGATACGCAGTATTTT	CSAIYSGTDTQYF
few	-	TRBV25-1	TRBJ2-3	TGTGCCAGCAGTGAACTTCGCCCAGATACGCAGTATTTT	CASSELRPDTQYF
-	-	TRBV20-1	TRBJ2-3	TGCAGAGCAAGTGGGGGGATTAGCACAGATACGCAGTATTTT	CRASGGISTDTQYF
-	TRBD1	TRBV29-1	TRBJ2-7	TGCAGCGTTTCATGGACAGGGAATAACGAGCAGTACTTC	CSVSWTGNNEQYF
-	TRBD2	TRBV20-1	TRBJ2-1	TGCAGTGCTAGAGATCAGCGGGGGGCTGGCTTAGAGCAGTTCTTC	CSARDQRGAGLEQFF
few	-	TRBV27	TRBJ2-3	TGTGCCAGCAGTTCGTTGCGGAGGGACACAGATACGCAGTATTTT	CASSSLRRDTDTQYF
-	TRBD2	TRBV7-8	TRBJ2-3	TGTGCCAGCAGCTTAGGGGCTACTAGCGGACCCACAGATACGCAGTATTTT	CASSLGATSGPTDTQYF
-	-	TRBV6-2/TRBV6-3	TRBJ1-2	TGTGCCAGCAGTTCCGTCCCGTCCGCTATATATGGCTACACCTTC	CASSSVPSAIYGYTF
-	-	TRBV6-5	TRBJ2-1	TGTGCCAGCGCTACTCTTGACAGTTACAATGAGCAGTTCTTC	CASATLDSYNEQFF
few	-	TRBV29-1	TRBJ2-5	TGCAGCGTCGCAGGGGACCAGCGAGGCCAAGAGACCCAGTACTTC	CSVAGDQRGQETQYF
-	-	TRBV18	TRBJ2-2	TGTGCCAGCTCACTTAACCTGGACTCCACCGGGGAGCTGTTTTTT	CASSLNLDSTGELFF
few	-	TRBV5-1	TRBJ1-4	TGCGCCAGCAGCTCCGGGAAGACAACTAATGAAAAACTGTTTTTT	CASSSGKTTNEKLFF
few	-	TRBV5-5	TRBJ2-5	TGTGCCAGCAGCTCAGCAGAAGAGACCCAGTACTTC	CASSSAEETQYF
once	-	TRBV25-1	TRBJ2-5	TGTGCCAGCAGTGAAAAGGGGAGGACTTTCCAAGAGACCCAGTACTTC	CASSEKGRTFQETQYF
-	TRBD1	TRBV12-3/TRBV12-4	TRBJ2-1	TGTGCCAGCAGTCTTTTGTGGGACAGCTCCTACAATGAGCAGTTCTTC	CASSLLWDSSYNEQFF
-	TRBD1	TRBV7-6	TRBJ2-3	TGTGCCAGCAGCTCGTTAGACAGGGGGCTCGCAGATACGCAGTATTTT	CASSSLDRGLADTQYF
-	TRBD1	TRBV12-3/TRBV12-4	TRBJ1-1	TGTGCCAGCAGCCCGAAGGGCGGACAGGAGGTAACTGAAGCTTTCTTT	CASSPKGGQEVTEAFF
few	-	TRBV25-1	TRBJ2-1	TGTGCCAGCAGTGATTGGGAACAGGGCGATGAGCAGTTCTTC	CASSDWEQGDEQFF
-	TRBD1	TRBV9	TRBJ2-1	TGTGCCAGCAGCGTAATTACAGGGGGCGAGGATGAGCAGTTCTTC	CASSVITGGEDEQFF
-	TRBD1	TRBV7-9	TRBJ1-4	TGTGCCAGCACCCTGGAACAGGGGGATGAAAAACTGTTTTTT	CASTLEQGDEKLFF
few	-	TRBV15	TRBJ2-1	TGTGCCACCAGCCTTACCGGGACCTCTAACAATGAGCAGTTCTTC	CATSLTGTSNNEQFF
-	TRBD1	TRBV20-1	TRBJ2-1	TGCAGTGCTGGGGCCGGGACAGAGACACAGTTCTTC	CSAGAGTETQFF
-	TRBD1	TRBV29-1	TRBJ1-2	TGCAGCGTTGAAGGGACAGGGGGCGCCGACTATGGCTACACCTTC	CSVEGTGGADYGYTF
few	-	TRBV6-1	TRBJ1-6	TGTGCCAGCAGAGAGGAGACGGTCTATAATTCACCCCTCCACTTT	CASREETVYNSPLHF
few	-	TRBV29-1	TRBJ2-7	TGCAGCGTTGCCGTGAGTGGCGAGCAGTACTTC	CSVAVSGEQYF
many	-	TRBV2	TRBJ2-1	TGTGCCAGCAGTGGTTTTGGGACTGCTCAGAGAGAGCAGTTCTTC	CASSGFGTAQREQFF
few	-	TRBV12-3/TRBV12-4	TRBJ2-7	TGTGCCAGCAGTCAGATCTACGAGCAGTACTTC	CASSQIYEQYF
-	-	TRBV12-3/TRBV12-4	TRBJ2-1	TGTGCCAGCAGTTTTAGCCGAAGCTCCTACAATGAGCAGTTCTTC	CASSFSRSSYNEQFF
-	-	TRBV28	TRBJ1-4	TGTGCCAGCAGTTACCCATCGGGGACGGGCAATGAAAAACTGTTTTTT	CASSYPSGTGNEKLFF
many	TRBD2	TRBV7-8	TRBJ2-3	TGTGCCAGCAGCTTACGCGGGGGAAGCACAGATACGCAGTATTTT	CASSLRGGSTDTQYF
-	-	TRBV5-1	TRBJ2-7	TGCGCCAGCAGCTTCTTGGTCGGGGCGTCTGAGCAGTACTTC	CASSFLVGASEQYF
-	-	TRBV2	TRBJ2-4	TGTGCCAGCAAAAGGGAGAACATTCAGTACTTC	CASKRENIQYF
-	TRBD1	TRBV2	TRBJ1-4	TGTGCCAGCAGCAGGGGACAGGGGTACGAAAAACTGTTTTTT	CASSRGQGYEKLFF
-	-	TRBV28	TRBJ2-5	TGTGCCAGCAGGGGAGGTGCCTCCCCGGAGACCCAGTACTTC	CASRGGASPETQYF
once	-	TRBV3-1	TRBJ1-5	TGTGCCAGCAGCCAAGGGGTTAGGGTTGAGGAAAATCAGCCCCAGCATTTT	CASSQGVRVEENQPQHF
few	-	TRBV4-3	TRBJ1-4	TGCGCCAGCAGCCAAGATTTCGGGGAAAAACTGTTTTTT	CASSQDFGEKLFF
few	TRBD1	TRBV19	TRBJ1-1	TGTGCCAGTATCGTGACAGGGTTAAGCACTGAAGCTTTCTTT	CASIVTGLSTEAFF
few	-	TRBV29-1	TRBJ1-1	TGCAGCGTCGCCAGGATAGTCGGGTCGATGAACACTGAAGCTTTCTTT	CSVARIVGSMNTEAFF
-	-	TRBV29-1	TRBJ2-2	TGCAGCGTTTTCCCCACAGGGAACACCGGGGAGCTGTTTTTT	CSVFPTGNTGELFF
once	-	TRBV4-1	TRBJ2-7	TGCGCCAGCAGCCAAGATGGACTAATCTCCTACGAGCAGTACTTC	CASSQDGLISYEQYF
-	TRBD2	TRBV29-1	TRBJ2-1	TGCAGCGTAGGCGGGACTAGCTGGGTCAATGAGCAGTTCTTC	CSVGGTSWVNEQFF
few	-	TRBV4-1	TRBJ1-2	TGCGCCAGCAGCCAAGAATCAGGGAAGGTCTATGGCTACACCTTC	CASSQESGKVYGYTF
-	-	TRBV5-1	TRBJ2-5	TGCGCCAGCAGCTTTCAACTGCCTTCTGTAGAGACCCAGTACTTC	CASSFQLPSVETQYF
few	-	TRBV4-1	TRBJ2-5	TGCGCCAGCAGCCAAATGGACCGGAGGGTAGAGACCCAGTACTTC	CASSQMDRRVETQYF
-	-	TRBV21-1	TRBJ1-2	TGTGCCAGCAGCAAAAAGGGCCCCTATGGCTACACCTTC	CASSKKGPYGYTF
few	TRBD2	TRBV4-3	TRBJ2-3	TGCGCCAGCAGCCAAGAACTAGCGGGGTACACAGATACGCAGTATTTT	CASSQELAGYTDTQYF
few	-	TRBV25-1	TRBJ2-1	TGTGCCAGCAGTCAGCCGGAGAGGGATTACAATGAGCAGTTCTTC	CASSQPERDYNEQFF
-	TRBD2	TRBV20-1	TRBJ2-1	TGCAGTGCTACGGGACTAGCGGGGGGGAGCTCCTACAATGAGCAGTTCTTC	CSATGLAGGSSYNEQFF